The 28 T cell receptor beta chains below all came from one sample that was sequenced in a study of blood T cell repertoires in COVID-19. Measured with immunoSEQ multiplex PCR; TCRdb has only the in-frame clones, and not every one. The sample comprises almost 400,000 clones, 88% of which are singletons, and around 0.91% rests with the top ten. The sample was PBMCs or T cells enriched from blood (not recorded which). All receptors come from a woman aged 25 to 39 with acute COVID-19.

CDR3 nucleotides: TGTGCCAGCAGTTACTCCTCAACCTACAGGGGTACTGGCTACACCTTC. Translated: CASSYSSTYRGTGYTF. The gene calls are TRBV6-5 and TRBJ1-2; 7 bases fit TRBD1. V was clipped by 0 bases and J by 7 bases; unmatched bases: 11. The CDR3 runs to 16 residues. CDR1 MNHEY and CDR2 SVGAGI come from the germline V gene.

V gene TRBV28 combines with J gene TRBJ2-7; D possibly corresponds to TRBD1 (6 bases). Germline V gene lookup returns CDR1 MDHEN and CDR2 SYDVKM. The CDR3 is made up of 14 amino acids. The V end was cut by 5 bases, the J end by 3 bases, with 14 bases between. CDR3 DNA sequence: TGTGCCAGCAGTCCTCAGGGGAACCTCTACGAGCAGTACTTC. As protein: CASSPQGNLYEQYF.

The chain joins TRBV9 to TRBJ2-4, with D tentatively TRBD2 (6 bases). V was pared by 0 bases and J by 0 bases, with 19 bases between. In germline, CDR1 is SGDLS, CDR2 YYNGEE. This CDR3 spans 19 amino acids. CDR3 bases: TGTGCCAGCAGCGTAGTAGAGAAAGTGGGGAGGATAGCCAAAAACATTCAGTACTTC. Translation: CASSVVEKVGRIAKNIQYF.

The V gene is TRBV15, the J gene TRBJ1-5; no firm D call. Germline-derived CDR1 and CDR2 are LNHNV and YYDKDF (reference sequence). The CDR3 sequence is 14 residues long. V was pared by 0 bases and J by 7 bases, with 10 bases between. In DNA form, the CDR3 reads TGTGCCACCAGCAGAGACGGTCTGGTCCAGCCCCAGCATTTT. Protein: CATSRDGLVQPQHF.

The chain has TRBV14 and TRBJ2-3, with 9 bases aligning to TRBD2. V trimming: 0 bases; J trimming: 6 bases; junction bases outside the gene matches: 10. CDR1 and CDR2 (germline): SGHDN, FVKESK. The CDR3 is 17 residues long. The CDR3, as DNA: TGTGCCAGCAGCCAAGAAGAAGGCGGGGGGGTTTGGGATACGCAGTATTTT. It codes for CASSQEEGGGVWDTQYF. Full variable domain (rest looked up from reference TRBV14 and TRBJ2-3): EAGVTQFPSHSVIEKGQTVTLRCDPISGHDNLYWYRRVMGKEIKFLLHFVKESKQDESGMPNNRFLAERTGGTYSTLKVQPAELEDSGVYFCASSQEEGGGVWDTQYFGPGTRLTVL.

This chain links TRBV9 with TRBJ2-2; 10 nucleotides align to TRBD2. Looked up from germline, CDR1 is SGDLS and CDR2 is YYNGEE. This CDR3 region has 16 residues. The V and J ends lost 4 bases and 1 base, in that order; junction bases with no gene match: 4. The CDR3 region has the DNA TGTGCCAGCAGCCATAGCGGGGGGAGGAACACCGGGGAGCTGTTTTTT. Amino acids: CASSHSGGRNTGELFF.

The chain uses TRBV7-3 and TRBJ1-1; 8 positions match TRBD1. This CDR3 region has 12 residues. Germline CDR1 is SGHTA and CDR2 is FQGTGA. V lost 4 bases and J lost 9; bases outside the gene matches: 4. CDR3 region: CASSSDRGQAFF. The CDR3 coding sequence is TGTGCCAGCAGCTCAGACAGGGGACAAGCTTTCTTT.

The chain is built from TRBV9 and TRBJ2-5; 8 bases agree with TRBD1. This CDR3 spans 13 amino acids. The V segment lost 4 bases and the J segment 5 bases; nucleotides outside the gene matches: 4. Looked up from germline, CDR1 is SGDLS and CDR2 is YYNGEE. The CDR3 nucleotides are TGTGCCAGCAGCCTCTGGACAGGGGAGACCCAGTACTTC. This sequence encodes CASSLWTGETQYF.

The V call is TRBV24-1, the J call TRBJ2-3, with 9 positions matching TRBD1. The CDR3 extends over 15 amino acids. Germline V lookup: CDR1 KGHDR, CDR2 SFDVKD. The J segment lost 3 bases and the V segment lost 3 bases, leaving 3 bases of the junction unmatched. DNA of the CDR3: TGTGCCACCAGTGATAAGGGACAGGGAACAGATACGCAGTATTTT. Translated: CATSDKGQGTDTQYF.

CDR3 bases: TGTGCCAGCGGCCAGACAGGGGGGGCATGGTTCTTC. This sequence encodes CASGQTGGAWFF. This chain uses TRBV6-2 or TRBV6-3 with TRBJ2-1; TRBD1 matches at 9 bases. CDR3 length: 12 amino acids. V shed 8 bases, J shed 15 bases, and the junction held 11 bases outside the gene matches. The germline CDR1 and CDR2 sequences are MNHEY and SVGEGT.

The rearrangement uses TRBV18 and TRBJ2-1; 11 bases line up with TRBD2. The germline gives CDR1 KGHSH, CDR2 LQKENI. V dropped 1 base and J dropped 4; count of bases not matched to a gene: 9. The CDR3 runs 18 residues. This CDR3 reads CASSPRILTSGEYNEQFF. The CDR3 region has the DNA TGTGCCAGCTCACCACGGATTCTGACTAGCGGGGAATACAATGAGCAGTTCTTC.

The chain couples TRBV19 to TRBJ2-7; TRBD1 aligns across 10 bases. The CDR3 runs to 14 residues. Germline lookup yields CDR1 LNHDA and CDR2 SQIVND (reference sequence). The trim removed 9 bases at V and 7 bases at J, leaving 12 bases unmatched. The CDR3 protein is CASSPGQGSREQYF. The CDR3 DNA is TGTGCCAGCTCACCGGGACAGGGGTCTCGGGAGCAGTACTTC.

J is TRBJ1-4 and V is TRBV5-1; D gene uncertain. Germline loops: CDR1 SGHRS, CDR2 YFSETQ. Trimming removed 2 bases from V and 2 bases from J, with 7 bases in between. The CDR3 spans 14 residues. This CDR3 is CASSFEQTNEKLFF. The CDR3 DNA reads TGCGCCAGCAGCTTTGAACAGACTAATGAAAAACTGTTTTTT.

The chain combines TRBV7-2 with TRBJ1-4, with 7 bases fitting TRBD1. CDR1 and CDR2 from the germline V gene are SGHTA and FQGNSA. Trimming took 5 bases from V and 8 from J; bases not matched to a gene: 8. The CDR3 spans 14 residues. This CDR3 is CASSRGQINEKLFF. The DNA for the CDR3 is TGTGCCAGCAGCCGGGGACAGATTAACGAAAAACTGTTTTTT.

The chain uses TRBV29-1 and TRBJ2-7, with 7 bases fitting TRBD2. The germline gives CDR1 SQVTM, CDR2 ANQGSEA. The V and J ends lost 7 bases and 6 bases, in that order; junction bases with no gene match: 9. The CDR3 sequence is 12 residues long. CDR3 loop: CSAAPGGGEQYF. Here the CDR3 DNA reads TGCAGCGCCGCCCCAGGCGGGGGCGAGCAGTACTTC.

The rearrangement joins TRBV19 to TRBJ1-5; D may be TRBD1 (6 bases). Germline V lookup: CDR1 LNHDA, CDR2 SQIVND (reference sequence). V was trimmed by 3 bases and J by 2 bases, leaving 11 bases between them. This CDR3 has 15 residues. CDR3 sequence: CASSMWTAGNQPQHF. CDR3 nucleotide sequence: TGTGCCAGTAGTATGTGGACAGCGGGCAATCAGCCCCAGCATTTT.

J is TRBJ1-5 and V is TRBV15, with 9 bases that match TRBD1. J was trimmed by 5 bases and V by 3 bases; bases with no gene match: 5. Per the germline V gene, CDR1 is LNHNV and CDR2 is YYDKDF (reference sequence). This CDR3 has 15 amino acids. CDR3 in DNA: TGTGCCACCAGCAGTGGTAGGGACAGGGATCAGCCCCAGCATTTT. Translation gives CATSSGRDRDQPQHF.

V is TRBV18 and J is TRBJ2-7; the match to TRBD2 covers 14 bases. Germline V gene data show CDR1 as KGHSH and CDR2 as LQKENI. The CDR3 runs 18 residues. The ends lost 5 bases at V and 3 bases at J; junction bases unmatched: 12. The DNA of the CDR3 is TGTGCCAGCTCATCGATACGGGGACTAGCGGGGGCCCACTACGAGCAGTACTTC. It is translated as CASSSIRGLAGAHYEQYF. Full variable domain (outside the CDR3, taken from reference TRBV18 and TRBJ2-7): NAGVMQNPRHLVRRRGQEARLRCSPMKGHSHVYWYRQLPEEGLKFMVYLQKENIIDESGMPKERFSAEFPKEGPSILRIQQVVRGDSAAYFCASSSIRGLAGAHYEQYFGPGTRLTVT.

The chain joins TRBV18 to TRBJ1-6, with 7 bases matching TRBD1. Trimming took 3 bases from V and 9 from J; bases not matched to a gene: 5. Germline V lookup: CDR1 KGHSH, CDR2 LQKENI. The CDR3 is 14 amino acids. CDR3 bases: TGTGCCAGCTCACCCGACAGGGTGGGTTCACCCCTCCACTTT. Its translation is CASSPDRVGSPLHF.

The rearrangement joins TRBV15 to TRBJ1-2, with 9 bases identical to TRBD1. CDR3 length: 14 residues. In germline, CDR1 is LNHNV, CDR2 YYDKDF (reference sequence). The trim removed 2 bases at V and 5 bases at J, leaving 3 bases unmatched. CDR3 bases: TGTGCCACCAGCAGAACCGGACAGGGGTATGGCTACACCTTC. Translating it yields CATSRTGQGYGYTF.

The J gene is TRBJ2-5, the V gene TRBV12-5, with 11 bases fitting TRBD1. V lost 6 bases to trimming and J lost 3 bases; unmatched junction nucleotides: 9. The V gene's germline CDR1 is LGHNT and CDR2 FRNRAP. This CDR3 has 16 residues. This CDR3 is CASGPGTGGIEETQYF. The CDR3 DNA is TGTGCTAGTGGCCCCGGGACAGGGGGGATCGAAGAGACCCAGTACTTC.

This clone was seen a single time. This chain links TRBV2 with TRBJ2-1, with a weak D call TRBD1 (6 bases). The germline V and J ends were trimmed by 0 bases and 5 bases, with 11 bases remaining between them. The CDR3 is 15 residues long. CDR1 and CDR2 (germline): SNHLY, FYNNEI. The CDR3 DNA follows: TGTGCCAGCAGTGAAGCCGACAGGCCAAACAATGAGCAGTTCTTC. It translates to CASSEADRPNNEQFF.

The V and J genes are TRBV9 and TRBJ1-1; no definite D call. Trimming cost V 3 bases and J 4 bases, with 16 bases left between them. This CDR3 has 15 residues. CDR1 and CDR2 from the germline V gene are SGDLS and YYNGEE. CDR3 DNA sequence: TGTGCCAGCAGCGGAAGCCAATCATTATCCACTGAAGCTTTCTTT. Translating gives CASSGSQSLSTEAFF.

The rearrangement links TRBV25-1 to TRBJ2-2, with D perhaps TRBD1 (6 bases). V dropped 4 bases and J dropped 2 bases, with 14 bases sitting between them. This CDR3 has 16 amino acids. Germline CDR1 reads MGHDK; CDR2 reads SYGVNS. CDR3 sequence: CASSVFGGGNTGELFF. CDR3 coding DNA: TGTGCCAGCAGTGTCTTTGGTGGGGGCAACACCGGGGAGCTGTTTTTT.

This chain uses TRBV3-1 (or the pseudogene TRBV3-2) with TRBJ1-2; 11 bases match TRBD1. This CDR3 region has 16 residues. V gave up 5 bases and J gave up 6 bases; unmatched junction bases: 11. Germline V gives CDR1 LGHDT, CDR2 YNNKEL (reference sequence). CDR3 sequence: CASSWTDRDRGNGYTF. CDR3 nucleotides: TGTGCCAGCAGCTGGACTGACCGGGACAGGGGGAATGGCTACACCTTC.

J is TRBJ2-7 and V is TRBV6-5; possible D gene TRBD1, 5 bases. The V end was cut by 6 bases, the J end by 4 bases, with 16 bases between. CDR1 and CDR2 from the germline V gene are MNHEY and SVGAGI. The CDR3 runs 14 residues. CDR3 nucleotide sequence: TGTGCCAGCAGCCTCCAGGGTATTGGGTACGAGCAGTACTTC. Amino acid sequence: CASSLQGIGYEQYF.

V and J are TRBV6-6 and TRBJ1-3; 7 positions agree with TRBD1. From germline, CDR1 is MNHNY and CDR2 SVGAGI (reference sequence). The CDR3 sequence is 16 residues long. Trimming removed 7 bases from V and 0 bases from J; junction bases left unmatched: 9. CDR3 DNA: TGTGCCAGCACCCTCCCAGGGGACAGCTCTGGAAACACCATATATTTT. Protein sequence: CASTLPGDSSGNTIYF.

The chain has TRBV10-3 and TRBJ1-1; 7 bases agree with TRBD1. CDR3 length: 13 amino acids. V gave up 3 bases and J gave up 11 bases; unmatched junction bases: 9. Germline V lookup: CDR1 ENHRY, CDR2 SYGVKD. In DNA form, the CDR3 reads TGTGCCATCAGTGATTACCGGGACAGTCGGGCTTTCTTT. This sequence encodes CAISDYRDSRAFF.